This T cell receptor beta chain was identified in a study of shared clonotypes between healthy human individuals. The overall study: The study enrolled a couple of women and a few men aged 18 to 49.

Naivety among CD8 cells was defined by CD45RO negativity and positive CCR7 selection, thereby excluding terminally differentiated effector memory CD45RA+ cells. Only in-frame clones appear in the TCRdb table, and some are missing; sequencing was by immunoSEQ multiplex PCR. The table records 2 million or so clones, about 95% of them present only once. The receptor comes from a man in his late teens or twenties in good health. Sequenced sample: naive CD8+ T cells sorted from blood.

CDR3 region: CASSDLDAAVYGYTF. CDR3 nucleotides: TGTGCCAGCAGTGACCTGGACGCGGCAGTATATGGCTACACCTTC. This sequence joins TRBV2 and TRBJ1-2; D uncertain. The CDR3 covers 15 residues. From germline, CDR1 is SNHLY and CDR2 FYNNEI. The V gene lost 3 bases and the J gene lost 5 bases, with 16 bases spanning the gap.